The clone carrying this TCR beta chain was counted many times. Its antigen is not identified. The data originate from a study of spatial heterogeneity in lung cancer. Study information: Raw reads showed each unique TCR and UMI combination turning up more than ten times on average. Notes on the study in general: Counts of expanded intratumoral alpha and beta TCRs tracked tumor mutation counts. Estimated TCR-seq coverage of tumor T cells was only 6.5% to 7.5% for alpha chains. For beta chains, the corresponding estimate was about 13%.

Time point: sample taken at primary tumor resection. Material for sequencing was whole RNA from tumor, nontumor lung or frozen PBMC, left unsorted. Germline-derived CDR1 and CDR2 are DFQATT and SNEGSKA (reference sequence). V was clipped by 5 bases and J by 4 bases, with 16 bases between them. The CDR3 has 14 amino acids. TCRdb called the 5' RACE reads again in MiXCR, with one record for every CDR3 protein. The data hold some 100,000 distinct CDR3 sequences, with 3.5% to 5% observed a single time. The sequence came from a male donor with early-stage non-small cell lung cancer. The chain has TRBV20-1 and TRBJ2-3; D is perhaps TRBD2 (6 bases). The starting material was lung tumor tissue, obtained at surgery. CDR3 loop: CSAVRAAGSDTQYF. CDR3 DNA sequence: TGCAGTGCTGTCCGGGCGGCGGGATCAGATACGCAGTATTTT.